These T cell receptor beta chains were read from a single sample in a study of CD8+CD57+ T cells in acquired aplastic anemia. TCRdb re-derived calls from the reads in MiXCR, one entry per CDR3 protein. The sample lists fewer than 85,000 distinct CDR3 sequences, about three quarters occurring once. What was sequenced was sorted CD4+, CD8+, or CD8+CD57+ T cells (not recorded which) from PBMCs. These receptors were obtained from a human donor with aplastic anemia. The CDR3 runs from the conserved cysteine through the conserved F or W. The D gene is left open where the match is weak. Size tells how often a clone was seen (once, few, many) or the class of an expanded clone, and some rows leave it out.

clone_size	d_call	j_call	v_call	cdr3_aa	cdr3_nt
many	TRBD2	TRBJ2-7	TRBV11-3	CASSLGLAAYEQYF	TGTGCCAGCAGCTTGGGACTAGCCGCCTACGAGCAGTACTTC
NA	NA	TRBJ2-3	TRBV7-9	CASSLEGTDTDTQYF	TGTGCCAGCAGCTTAGAAGGGACTGACACAGATACGCAGTATTTT
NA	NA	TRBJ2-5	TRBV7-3	CASSKGNQETQYF	TGTGCCAGCAGCAAGGGCAACCAAGAGACCCAGTACTTC
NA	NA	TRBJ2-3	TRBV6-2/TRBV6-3	CASSFSYHQDTQYF	TGTGCCAGCAGTTTCAGCTACCATCAAGATACGCAGTATTTT
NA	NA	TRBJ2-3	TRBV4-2	CASSPVRMPSTDTQYF	TGTGCCAGCAGCCCAGTACGAATGCCAAGCACAGATACGCAGTATTTT
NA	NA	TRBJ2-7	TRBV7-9	CASSLQSHEQYF	TGTGCCAGCAGCTTACAGTCCCACGAGCAGTACTTC
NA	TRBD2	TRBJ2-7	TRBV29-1	CSVGTSNSYEQYF	TGCAGCGTAGGGACTAGCAATAGCTACGAGCAGTACTTC
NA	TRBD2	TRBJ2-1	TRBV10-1	CARPGLDDNEQFF	TGCGCCAGGCCGGGACTAGACGACAATGAGCAGTTCTTC
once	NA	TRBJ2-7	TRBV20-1	CSALPLTETYEQYF	TGCAGTGCCCTCCCGTTGACCGAAACCTACGAGCAGTACTTC
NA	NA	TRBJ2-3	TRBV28	CASSFVAGTDTQYF	TGTGCCAGCAGTTTCGTGGCAGGAACAGATACGCAGTATTTT
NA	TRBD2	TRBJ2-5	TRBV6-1	CASSLIGGAEETQYF	TGTGCCAGCAGCCTAATCGGGGGGGCCGAAGAGACCCAGTACTTC
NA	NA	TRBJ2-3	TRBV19	CASSLHLRGTDTQYF	TGTGCCAGCAGTTTACATTTACGGGGGACAGATACGCAGTATTTT
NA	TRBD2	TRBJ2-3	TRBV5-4	CATSFSGDTTDTQYF	TGTGCCACCAGCTTTAGCGGGGACACCACAGATACGCAGTATTTT
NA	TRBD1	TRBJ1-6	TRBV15	CATSIPGQGASNSPLHF	TGTGCCACCAGCATCCCGGGACAGGGGGCTTCTAATTCACCCCTCCACTTT
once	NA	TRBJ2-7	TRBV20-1	CSASRGSYEQYF	TGCAGTGCTAGTAGGGGTAGCTACGAGCAGTACTTC
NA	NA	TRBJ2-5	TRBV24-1	CATSGSSKDRISETQYF	TGTGCCACCAGTGGCTCCTCCAAAGACAGGATATCGGAGACCCAGTACTTC
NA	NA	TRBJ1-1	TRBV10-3	CASPRPNTEAFF	TGTGCCTCACCCCGGCCGAACACTGAAGCTTTCTTT
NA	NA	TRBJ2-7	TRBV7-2	CASSQTPAYEQYF	TGTGCCAGCAGCCAGACCCCAGCTTACGAGCAGTACTTC
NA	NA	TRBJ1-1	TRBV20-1	CSARAGTGGAEAFF	TGCAGTGCTAGAGCGGGCACGGGGGGCGCTGAAGCTTTCTTT
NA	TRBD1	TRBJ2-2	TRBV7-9	CASSFRQGADGELFF	TGTGCCAGCAGCTTCCGACAGGGGGCGGACGGGGAGCTGTTTTTT
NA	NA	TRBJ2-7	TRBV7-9	CASSSILGGLEQYF	TGTGCCAGCAGCTCCATCCTGGGGGGTCTCGAGCAGTACTTC
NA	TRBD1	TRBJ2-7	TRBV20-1	CSARGISGGRDEQYF	TGCAGTGCTAGGGGCATTTCAGGGGGCAGGGACGAGCAGTACTTC
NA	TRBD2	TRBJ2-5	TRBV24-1	CATSDPLAGQETQYF	TGTGCCACCAGTGATCCCCTAGCGGGGCAAGAGACCCAGTACTTC
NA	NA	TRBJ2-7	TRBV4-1	CASSQGVRYEQYF	TGCGCCAGCAGCCAAGGGGTCAGGTACGAGCAGTACTTC
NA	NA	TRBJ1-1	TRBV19	CASSIGGGWTEAFF	TGTGCCAGTAGTATAGGCGGGGGTTGGACTGAAGCTTTCTTT
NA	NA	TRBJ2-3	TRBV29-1	CSVEIAPGGDTQYF	TGCAGCGTTGAAATCGCCCCTGGAGGAGATACGCAGTATTTT
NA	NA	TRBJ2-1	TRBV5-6	CASSLTTTREQFF	TGTGCCAGCAGCTTGACGACGACCCGTGAGCAGTTCTTC
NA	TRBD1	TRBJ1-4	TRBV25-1	CASSGSTQGTNEKLFF	TGTGCCAGCAGTGGGTCGACACAGGGGACTAATGAAAAACTGTTTTTT
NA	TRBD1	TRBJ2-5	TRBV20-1	CSAFGQGRGTGETQYF	TGCAGTGCTTTCGGACAGGGGCGTGGAACCGGCGAGACCCAGTACTTC
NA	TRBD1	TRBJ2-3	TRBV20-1	CSARGNRGRADTQYF	TGCAGTGCTAGGGGGAACAGGGGGCGAGCAGATACGCAGTATTTT
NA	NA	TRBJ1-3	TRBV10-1	CASKGKQKNSGNTIYF	TGCGCCAGCAAGGGGAAACAGAAGAACTCTGGAAACACCATATATTTT
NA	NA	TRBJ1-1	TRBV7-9	CASSSSGLRAFF	TGTGCCAGCAGTTCCTCCGGGCTTCGGGCTTTCTTT
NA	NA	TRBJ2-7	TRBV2	CASSREGAYEQYF	TGTGCCAGCAGTCGGGAAGGGGCCTACGAGCAGTACTTC
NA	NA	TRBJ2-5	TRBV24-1	CAISGPGKETQYF	TGTGCCATCTCTGGACCAGGGAAAGAGACCCAGTACTTC
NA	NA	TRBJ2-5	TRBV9	CASSPQDGGETQYF	TGTGCCAGCAGCCCACAGGACGGAGGAGAGACCCAGTACTTC
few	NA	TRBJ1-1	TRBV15	CATSRGTNTEAFF	TGTGCCACCAGCAGAGGCACGAACACTGAAGCTTTCTTT
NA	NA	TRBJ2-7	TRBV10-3	CASSYSTGTTYEQYF	TGTGCCAGCAGTTACTCGACAGGGACTACCTACGAGCAGTACTTC
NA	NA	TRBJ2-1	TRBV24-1	CATSDPTGTAYNEQFF	TGTGCCACCAGTGATCCCACAGGTACCGCCTACAATGAGCAGTTCTTC
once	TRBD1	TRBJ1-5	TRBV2	CASSDRTGGRQPQHF	TGTGCCAGCAGTGATAGGACAGGGGGCAGGCAGCCCCAGCATTTT
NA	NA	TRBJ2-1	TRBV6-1	CASSEGDTVSLNEQFF	TGTGCCAGCTCTGAAGGAGACACCGTTTCCCTAAATGAGCAGTTCTTC
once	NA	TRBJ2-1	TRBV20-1	CSATRRDWDLLGEQFF	TGCAGTGCCACCCGGAGGGATTGGGACCTTTTAGGTGAGCAGTTCTTC
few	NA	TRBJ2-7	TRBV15	CATAEGRIAHYEQYF	TGTGCCACTGCTGAGGGGCGAATAGCCCACTACGAGCAGTACTTC
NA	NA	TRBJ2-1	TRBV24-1	CATIGESYNEQFF	TGTGCCACCATCGGGGAGTCCTACAACGAGCAGTTCTTC
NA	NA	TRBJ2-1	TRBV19	CASSVPGYNEQFF	TGTGCCAGTAGTGTCCCTGGGTACAATGAGCAGTTCTTC
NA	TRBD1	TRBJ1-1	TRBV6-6	CASRSSGQGTEAFF	TGTGCCAGCAGAAGCTCTGGACAGGGCACTGAAGCTTTCTTT
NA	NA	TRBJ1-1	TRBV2	CASSGRAEAFF	TGTGCCAGCAGTGGTAGGGCGGAAGCTTTCTTT
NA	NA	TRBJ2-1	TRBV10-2	CASSDRESSYNEQFF	TGCGCCAGCAGTGATCGGGAGAGCTCCTACAATGAGCAGTTCTTC
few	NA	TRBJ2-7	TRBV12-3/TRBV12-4	CASGPGTYEQYF	TGTGCCAGCGGACCGGGGACCTACGAGCAGTACTTC
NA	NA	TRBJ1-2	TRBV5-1	CASSLAGVDYGYTF	TGCGCCAGCAGCTTGGCGGGGGTCGACTATGGCTACACCTTC
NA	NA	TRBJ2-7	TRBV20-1	CSARGLEGIYEQYF	TGCAGTGCTAGGGGGCTAGAGGGGATCTACGAGCAGTACTTC